Given below is one TCR beta chain in context. The data originate from a study of blood T cell repertoires in COVID-19. Study members were between about 18 and 90 years old and lived in over 20 US regions. All recovered Cohort 3 donors got two negative PCRs, got clearance, or saw symptom resolution. Profiled with immunoSEQ multiplex PCR; TCRdb holds only in-frame clones, not every one. This sample has 150,000 to 200,000 clones, with over 75% found just once. CDR3 size: 14 residues. The germline gives CDR1 MDHEN, CDR2 SYDVKM. The V gene end was trimmed by 3 bases and the J gene end by 3 bases; junction bases not matched to a gene: 5.

What was sequenced was PBMCs or T cells enriched from blood (not recorded which). The sequence was collected from a woman between 18 and 30 years old who had recovered from COVID-19. This chain links TRBV28 with TRBJ2-7; TRBD1 agrees at 7 bases. CDR3 bases: TGTGCCAGCAGTTTGTACAGGGGAGACTACGAGCAGTACTTC. Translation: CASSLYRGDYEQYF. The full variable domain, completed using reference TRBV28 and TRBJ2-7, is DVKVTQSSRYLVKRTGEKVFLECVQDMDHENMFWYRQDPGLGLRLIYFSYDVKMKEKGDIPEGYSVSREKKERFSLILESASTNQTSMYLCASSLYRGDYEQYFGPGTRLTVT.